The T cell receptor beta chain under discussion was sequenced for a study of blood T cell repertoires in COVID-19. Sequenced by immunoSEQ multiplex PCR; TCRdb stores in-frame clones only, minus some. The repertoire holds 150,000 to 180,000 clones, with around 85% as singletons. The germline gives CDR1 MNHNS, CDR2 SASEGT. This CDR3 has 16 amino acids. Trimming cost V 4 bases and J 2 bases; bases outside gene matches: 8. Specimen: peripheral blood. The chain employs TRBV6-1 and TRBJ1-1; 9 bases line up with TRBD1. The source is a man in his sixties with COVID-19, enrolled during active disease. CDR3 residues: CASSAQTGGINTEAFF. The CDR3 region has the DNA TGTGCCAGCAGTGCCCAGACAGGGGGTATAAACACTGAAGCTTTCTTT.